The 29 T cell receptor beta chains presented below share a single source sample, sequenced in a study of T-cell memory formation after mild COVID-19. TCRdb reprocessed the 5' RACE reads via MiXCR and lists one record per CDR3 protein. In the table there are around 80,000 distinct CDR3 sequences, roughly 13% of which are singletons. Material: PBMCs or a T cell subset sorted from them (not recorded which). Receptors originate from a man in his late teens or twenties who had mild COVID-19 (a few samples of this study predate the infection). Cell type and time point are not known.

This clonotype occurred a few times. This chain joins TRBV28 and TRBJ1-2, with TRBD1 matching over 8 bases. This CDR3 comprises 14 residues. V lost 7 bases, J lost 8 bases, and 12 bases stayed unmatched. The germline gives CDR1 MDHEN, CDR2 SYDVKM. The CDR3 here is CASIDPDRANGYTF. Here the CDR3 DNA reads TGTGCCAGCATCGACCCGGACAGGGCCAACGGCTACACCTTC.

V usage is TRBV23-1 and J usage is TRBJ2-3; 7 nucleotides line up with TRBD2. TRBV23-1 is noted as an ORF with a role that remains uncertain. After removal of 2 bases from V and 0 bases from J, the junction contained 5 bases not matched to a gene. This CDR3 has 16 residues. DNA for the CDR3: TGCGCCAGCAGTCAAGAGACCGGGGGGAGCACAGATACGCAGTATTTT. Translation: CASSQETGGSTDTQYF.

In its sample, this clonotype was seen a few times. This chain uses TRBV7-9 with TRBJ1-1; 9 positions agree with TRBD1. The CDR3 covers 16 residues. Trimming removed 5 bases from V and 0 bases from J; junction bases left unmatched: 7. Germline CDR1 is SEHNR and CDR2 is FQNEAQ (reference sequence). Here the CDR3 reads CASSPRRTGVNTEAFF. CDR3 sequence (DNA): TGTGCCAGCAGCCCTCGCAGGACAGGGGTGAACACTGAAGCTTTCTTT.

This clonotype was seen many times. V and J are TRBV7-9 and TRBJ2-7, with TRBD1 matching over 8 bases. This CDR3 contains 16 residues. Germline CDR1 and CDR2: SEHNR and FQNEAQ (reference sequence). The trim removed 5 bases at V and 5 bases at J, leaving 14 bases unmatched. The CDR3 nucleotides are TGTGCCAGCAGCCCCCTTATTACCGGGACAGGAGACGAGCAGTACTTC. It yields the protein CASSPLITGTGDEQYF.

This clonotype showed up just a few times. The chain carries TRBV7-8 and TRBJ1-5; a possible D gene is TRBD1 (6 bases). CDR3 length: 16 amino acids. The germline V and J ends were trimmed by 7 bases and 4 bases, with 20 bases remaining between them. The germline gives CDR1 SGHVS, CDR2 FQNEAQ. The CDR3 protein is CASTLLSGATNQPQHF. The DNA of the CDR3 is TGTGCCAGCACCCTCTTATCAGGGGCGACAAATCAGCCCCAGCATTTT.

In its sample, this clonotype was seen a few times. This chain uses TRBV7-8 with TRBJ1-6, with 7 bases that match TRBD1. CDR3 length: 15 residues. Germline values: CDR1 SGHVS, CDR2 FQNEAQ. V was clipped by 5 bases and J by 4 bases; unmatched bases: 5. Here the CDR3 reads CASSATQGYNSPLHF. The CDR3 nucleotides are TGTGCCAGCAGCGCGACACAGGGGTATAATTCACCCCTCCACTTT.

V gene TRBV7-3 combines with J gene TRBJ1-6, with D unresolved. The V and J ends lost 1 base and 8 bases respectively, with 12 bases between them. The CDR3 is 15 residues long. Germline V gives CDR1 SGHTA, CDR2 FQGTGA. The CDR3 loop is CASSLKGSGYSPLHF. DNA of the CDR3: TGTGCCAGCAGCTTAAAGGGTTCGGGTTATTCACCCCTCCACTTT.

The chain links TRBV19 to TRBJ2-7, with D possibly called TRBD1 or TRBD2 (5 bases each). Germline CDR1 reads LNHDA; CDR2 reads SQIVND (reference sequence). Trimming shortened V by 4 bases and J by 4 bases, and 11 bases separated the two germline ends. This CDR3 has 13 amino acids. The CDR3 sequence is CASSTVWGYEQYV. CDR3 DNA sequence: TGTGCCAGTAGTACGGTTTGGGGGTACGAGCAGTACGTC.

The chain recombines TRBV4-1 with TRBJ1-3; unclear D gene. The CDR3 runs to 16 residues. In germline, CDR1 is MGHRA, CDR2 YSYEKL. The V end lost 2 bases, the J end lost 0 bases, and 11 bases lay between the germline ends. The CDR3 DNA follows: TGCGCCAGCAGCCAAACCGCCCCCGGCTCTGGAAACACCATATATTTT. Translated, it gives CASSQTAPGSGNTIYF.

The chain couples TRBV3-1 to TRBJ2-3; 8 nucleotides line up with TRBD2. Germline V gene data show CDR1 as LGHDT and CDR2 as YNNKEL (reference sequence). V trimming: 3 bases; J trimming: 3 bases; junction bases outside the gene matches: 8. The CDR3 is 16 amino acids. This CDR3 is CASSHGGGGLTDTQYF. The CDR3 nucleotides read TGTGCCAGCAGCCACGGTGGCGGGGGGTTGACAGATACGCAGTATTTT.

CDR3 loop: CASSSPGRDQETQYF. The CDR3 DNA reads TGTGCCAGCAGCTCCCCAGGGAGGGACCAAGAGACCCAGTACTTC. V is TRBV7-9 and J is TRBJ2-5; TRBD2 matches 7 bases. Trimming cost V 4 bases and J 0 bases; bases outside gene matches: 5. The CDR3 totals 15 residues. The germline gives CDR1 SEHNR, CDR2 FQNEAQ (reference sequence).

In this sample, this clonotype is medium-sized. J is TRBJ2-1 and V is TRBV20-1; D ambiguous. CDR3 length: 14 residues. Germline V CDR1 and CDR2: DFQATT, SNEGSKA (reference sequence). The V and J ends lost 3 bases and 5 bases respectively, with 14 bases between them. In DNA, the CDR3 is TGCAGTGCTAGGATTGGGCCTCACGACAATGAGCAGTTCTTC. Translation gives CSARIGPHDNEQFF.

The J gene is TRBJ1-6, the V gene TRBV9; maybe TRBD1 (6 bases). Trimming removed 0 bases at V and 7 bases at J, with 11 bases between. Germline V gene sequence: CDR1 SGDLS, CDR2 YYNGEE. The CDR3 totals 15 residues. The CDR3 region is CASSVVAGANSPLHF. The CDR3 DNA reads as TGTGCCAGCAGCGTAGTGGCAGGGGCGAATTCACCCCTCCACTTT.

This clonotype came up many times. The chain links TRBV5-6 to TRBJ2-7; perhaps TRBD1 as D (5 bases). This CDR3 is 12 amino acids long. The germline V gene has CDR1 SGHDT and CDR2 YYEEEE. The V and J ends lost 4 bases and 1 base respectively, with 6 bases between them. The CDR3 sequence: CASSTGSYEQYF. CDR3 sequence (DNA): TGTGCCAGCAGCACAGGATCCTACGAGCAGTACTTC.

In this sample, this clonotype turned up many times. The CDR3 reads CASTDGTGDYNEQFF. As DNA, the CDR3 is TGTGCCAGCACGGACGGGACAGGGGATTACAATGAGCAGTTCTTC. The chain joins TRBV12-3 or TRBV12-4 to TRBJ2-1, with 10 bases aligning to TRBD1. The ends lost 7 bases at V and 4 bases at J; junction bases unmatched: 7. The CDR3 extends over 15 amino acids.

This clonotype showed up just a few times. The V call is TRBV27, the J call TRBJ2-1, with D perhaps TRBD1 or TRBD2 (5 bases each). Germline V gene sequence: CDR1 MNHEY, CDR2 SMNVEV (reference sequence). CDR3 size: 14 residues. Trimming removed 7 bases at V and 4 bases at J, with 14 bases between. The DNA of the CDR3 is TGTGCCAGCAACGTCGGGACGGGATACAATGAGCAGTTCTTC. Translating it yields CASNVGTGYNEQFF.

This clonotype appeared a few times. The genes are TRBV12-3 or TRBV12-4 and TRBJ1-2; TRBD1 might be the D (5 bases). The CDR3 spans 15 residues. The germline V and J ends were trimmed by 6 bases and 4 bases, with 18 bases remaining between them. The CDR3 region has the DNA TGTGCCAGCAGCTCGCAGGGATCAAGCTCCTATGGCTACACCTTC. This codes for CASSSQGSSSYGYTF.

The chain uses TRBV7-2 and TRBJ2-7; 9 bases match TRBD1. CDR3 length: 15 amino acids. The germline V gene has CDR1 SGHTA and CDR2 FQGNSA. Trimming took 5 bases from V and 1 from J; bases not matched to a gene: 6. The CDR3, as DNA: TGTGCCAGCAGCCCCCTAGGGACAGGGTCCTACGAGCAGTACGTC. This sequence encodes CASSPLGTGSYEQYV.

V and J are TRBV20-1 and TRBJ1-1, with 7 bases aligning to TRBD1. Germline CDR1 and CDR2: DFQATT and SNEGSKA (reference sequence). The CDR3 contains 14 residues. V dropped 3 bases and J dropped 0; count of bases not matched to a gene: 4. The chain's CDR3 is CSARGQHMNTEAFF. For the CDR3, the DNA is TGCAGTGCTAGGGGACAGCACATGAACACTGAAGCTTTCTTT.

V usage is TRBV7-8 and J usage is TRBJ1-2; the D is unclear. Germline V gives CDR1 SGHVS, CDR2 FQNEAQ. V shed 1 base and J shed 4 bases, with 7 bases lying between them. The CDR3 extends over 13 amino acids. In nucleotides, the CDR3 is TGTGCCAGCAGCTTAGAGGCGGTCTATGGCTACACCTTC. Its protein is CASSLEAVYGYTF.

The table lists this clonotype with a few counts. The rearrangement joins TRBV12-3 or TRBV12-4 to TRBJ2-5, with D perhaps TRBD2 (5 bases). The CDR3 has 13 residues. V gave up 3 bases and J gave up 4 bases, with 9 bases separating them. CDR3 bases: TGTGCCAGCAGTTTTTTTCGGGGAGAGACCCAGTACTTC. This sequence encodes CASSFFRGETQYF.

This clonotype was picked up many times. CDR3: CASSPIQVGAFF. CDR3 bases: TGTGCCAGCAGCCCCATTCAAGTTGGAGCTTTCTTT. V usage is TRBV7-9 and J usage is TRBJ1-1; no reliable D call. With 5 bases removed from V and 10 bases from J, the gap between germline ends came to 14 bases. Germline CDR1 and CDR2: SEHNR and FQNEAQ (reference sequence). The CDR3 runs 12 residues.

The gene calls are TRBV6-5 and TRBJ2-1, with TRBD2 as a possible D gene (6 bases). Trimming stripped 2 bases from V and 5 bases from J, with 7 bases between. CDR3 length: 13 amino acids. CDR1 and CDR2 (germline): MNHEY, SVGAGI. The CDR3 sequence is CASSYPGDNEQFF. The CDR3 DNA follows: TGTGCCAGCAGTTACCCGGGGGACAATGAGCAGTTCTTC.

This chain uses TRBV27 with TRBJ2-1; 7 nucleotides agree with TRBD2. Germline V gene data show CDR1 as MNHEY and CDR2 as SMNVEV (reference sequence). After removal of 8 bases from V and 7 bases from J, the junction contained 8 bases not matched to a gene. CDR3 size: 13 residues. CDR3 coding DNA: TGTGCCAGCTCGTTCTCCGGGGGGAATGAGCAGTTCTTC. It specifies CASSFSGGNEQFF.

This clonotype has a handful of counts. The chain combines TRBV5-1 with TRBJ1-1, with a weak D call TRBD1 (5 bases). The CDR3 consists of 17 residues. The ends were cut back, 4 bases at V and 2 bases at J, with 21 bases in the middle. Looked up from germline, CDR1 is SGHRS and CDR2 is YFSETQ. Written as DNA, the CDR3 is TGCGCCAGCAGCCCGACGGCGCGGGGGATTGTCAACACTGAAGCTTTCTTT. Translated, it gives CASSPTARGIVNTEAFF.

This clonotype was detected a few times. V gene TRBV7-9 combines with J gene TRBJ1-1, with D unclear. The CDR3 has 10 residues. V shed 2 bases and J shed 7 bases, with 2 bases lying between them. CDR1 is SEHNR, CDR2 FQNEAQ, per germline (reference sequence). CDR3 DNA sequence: TGTGCCAGCAGCTTAAGTGAAGCTTTCTTT. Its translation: CASSLSEAFF.

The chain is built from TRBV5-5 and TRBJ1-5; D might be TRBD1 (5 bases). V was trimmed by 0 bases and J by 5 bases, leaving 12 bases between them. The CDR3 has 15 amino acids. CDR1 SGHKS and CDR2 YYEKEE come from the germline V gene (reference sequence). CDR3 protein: CASSLARQGDQPQHF. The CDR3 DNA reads TGTGCCAGCAGCTTGGCCCGTCAGGGAGATCAGCCCCAGCATTTT.

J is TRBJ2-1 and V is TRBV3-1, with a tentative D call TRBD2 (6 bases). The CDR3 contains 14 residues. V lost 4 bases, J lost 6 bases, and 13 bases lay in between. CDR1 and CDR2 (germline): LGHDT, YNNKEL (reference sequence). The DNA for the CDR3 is TGTGCCAGCAGCCTCACCGGGAGCGTCAATGAGCAGTTCTTC. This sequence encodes CASSLTGSVNEQFF.

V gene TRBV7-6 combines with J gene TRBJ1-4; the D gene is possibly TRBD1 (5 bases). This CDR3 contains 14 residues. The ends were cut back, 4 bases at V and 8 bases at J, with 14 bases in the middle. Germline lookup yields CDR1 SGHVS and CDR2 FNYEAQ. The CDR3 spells CASSSITGDEKLFF. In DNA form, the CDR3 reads TGTGCCAGCAGCTCCATAACCGGGGACGAAAAACTGTTTTTT.